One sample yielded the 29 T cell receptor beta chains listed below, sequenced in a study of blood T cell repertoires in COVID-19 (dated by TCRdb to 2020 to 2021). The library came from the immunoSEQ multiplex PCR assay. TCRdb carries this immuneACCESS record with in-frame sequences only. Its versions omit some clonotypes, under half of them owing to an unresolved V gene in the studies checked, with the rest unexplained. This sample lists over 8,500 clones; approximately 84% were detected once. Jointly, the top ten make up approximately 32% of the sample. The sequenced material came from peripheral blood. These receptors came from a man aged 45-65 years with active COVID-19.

The CDR3 DNA follows: TGTGCCAGCAGTCAATGGACAGGGAGTTCACCCCTCCACTTT. It specifies CASSQWTGSSPLHF. This chain connects TRBV6-6 to TRBJ1-6; 8 bases map to TRBD1. After removal of 5 bases from V and 9 bases from J, the junction contained 6 bases not matched to a gene. Looked up from germline, CDR1 is MNHNY and CDR2 is SVGAGI (reference sequence). The CDR3 has 14 amino acids.

The CDR3 is CASSFAGATYEQYF. The CDR3 nucleotides are TGTGCCAGCAGTTTTGCAGGCGCAACCTACGAGCAGTACTTC. The chain is built from TRBV27 and TRBJ2-7; D gene uncertain. The CDR3 contains 14 residues. V shed 3 bases and J shed 2 bases, with 11 bases lying between them. CDR1 and CDR2 from the germline V gene are MNHEY and SMNVEV (reference sequence).

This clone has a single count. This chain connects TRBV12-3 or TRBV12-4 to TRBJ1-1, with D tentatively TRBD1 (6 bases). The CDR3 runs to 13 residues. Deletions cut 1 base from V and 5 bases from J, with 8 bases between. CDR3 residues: CASSLVGGTEAFF. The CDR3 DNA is TGTGCCAGCAGTTTAGTAGGGGGTACTGAAGCTTTCTTT.

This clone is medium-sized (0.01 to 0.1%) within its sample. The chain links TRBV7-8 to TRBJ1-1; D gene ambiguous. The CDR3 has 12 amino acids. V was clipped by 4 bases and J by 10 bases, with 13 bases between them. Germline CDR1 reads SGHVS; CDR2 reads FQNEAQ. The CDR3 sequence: CASSSGSSGAFF. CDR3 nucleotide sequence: TGTGCCAGCAGCTCTGGGTCCTCGGGAGCTTTCTTT.

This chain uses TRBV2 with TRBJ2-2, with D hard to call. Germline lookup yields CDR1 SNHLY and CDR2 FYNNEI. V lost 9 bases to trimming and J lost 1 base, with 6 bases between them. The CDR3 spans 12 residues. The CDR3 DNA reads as TGTGCCAGACTGAGGAACACCGGGGAGCTGTTTTTT. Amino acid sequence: CARLRNTGELFF.

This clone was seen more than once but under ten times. The CDR3 sequence: CASMSTGGLVQYF. Here the CDR3 DNA reads TGTGCCAGTATGTCGACAGGGGGCCTTGTACAGTACTTC. The chain links TRBV19 to TRBJ2-7, with 10 bases matching TRBD1. The CDR3 has 13 residues. Trimming cost V 7 bases and J 10 bases; bases outside gene matches: 10. From germline, CDR1 is LNHDA and CDR2 SQIVND (reference sequence). The full variable domain, completed using reference TRBV19 and TRBJ2-7, is DGGITQSPKYLFRKEGQNVTLSCEQNLNHDAMYWYRQDPGQGLRLIYYSQIVNDFQKGDIAEGYSVSREKKESFPLTVTSAQKNPTAFYLCASMSTGGLVQYFGPGTRLTVT.

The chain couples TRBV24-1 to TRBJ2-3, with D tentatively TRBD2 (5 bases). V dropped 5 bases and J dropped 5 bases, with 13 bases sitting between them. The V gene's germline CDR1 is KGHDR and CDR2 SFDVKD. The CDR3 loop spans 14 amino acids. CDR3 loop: CATSAGELIDTQYF. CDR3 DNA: TGTGCCACCAGTGCCGGGGAATTGATAGATACGCAGTATTTT.

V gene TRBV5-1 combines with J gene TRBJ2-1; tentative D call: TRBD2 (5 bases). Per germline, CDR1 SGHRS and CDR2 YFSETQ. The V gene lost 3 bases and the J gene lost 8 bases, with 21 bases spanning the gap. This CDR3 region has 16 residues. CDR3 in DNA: TGCGCCAGCAGCTCCAGAGCCCCGCATCTGCGGGATGAGCAGTTCTTC. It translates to CASSSRAPHLRDEQFF.

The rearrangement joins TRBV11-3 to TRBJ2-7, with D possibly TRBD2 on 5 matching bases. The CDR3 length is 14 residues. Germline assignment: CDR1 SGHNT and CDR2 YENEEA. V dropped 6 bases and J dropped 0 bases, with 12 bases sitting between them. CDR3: CASSYGRGSYEQYF. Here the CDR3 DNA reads TGTGCCAGCAGTTATGGACGGGGCTCCTACGAGCAGTACTTC.

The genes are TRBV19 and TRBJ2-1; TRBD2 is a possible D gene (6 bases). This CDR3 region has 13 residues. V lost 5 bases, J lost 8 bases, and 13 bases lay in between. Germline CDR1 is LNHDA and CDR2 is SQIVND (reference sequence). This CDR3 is CASSEGLAHEQFF. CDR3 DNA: TGTGCCAGTAGTGAGGGGCTAGCGCATGAGCAGTTCTTC.

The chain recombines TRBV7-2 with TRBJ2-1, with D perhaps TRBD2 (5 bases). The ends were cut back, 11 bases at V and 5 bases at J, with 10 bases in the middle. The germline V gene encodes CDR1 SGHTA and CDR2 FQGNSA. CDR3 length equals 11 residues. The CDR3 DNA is TGTGCCGGGCTAGCCGACAATGAGCAGTTCTTC. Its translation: CAGLADNEQFF.

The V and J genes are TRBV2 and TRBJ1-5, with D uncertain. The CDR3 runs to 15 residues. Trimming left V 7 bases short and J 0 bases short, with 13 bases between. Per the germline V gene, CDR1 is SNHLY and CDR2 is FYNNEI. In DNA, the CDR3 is TGTGCCAGCATCGAATCGGTGTATAGCAATCAGCCCCAGCATTTT. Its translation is CASIESVYSNQPQHF.

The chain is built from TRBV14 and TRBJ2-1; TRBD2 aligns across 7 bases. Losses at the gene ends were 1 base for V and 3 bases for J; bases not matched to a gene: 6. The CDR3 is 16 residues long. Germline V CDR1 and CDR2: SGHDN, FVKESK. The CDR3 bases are TGTGCCAGCAGCCAAGGTCCCAGCGGGGACTACAATGAGCAGTTCTTC. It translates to CASSQGPSGDYNEQFF.

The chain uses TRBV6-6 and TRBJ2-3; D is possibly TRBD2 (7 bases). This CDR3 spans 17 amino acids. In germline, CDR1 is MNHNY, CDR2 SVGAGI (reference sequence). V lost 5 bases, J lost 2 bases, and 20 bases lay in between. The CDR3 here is CASSPKGGGTSTDTQYF. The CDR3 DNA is TGTGCCAGCAGTCCAAAGGGGGGGGGTACCTCCACAGATACGCAGTATTTT.

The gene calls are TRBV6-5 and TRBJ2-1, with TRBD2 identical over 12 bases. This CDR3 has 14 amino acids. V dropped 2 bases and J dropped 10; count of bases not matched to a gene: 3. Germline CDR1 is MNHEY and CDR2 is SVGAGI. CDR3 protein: CASSYLAGGSEQFF. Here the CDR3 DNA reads TGTGCCAGCAGTTACCTAGCGGGAGGGAGCGAGCAGTTCTTC.

CDR3 bases: TGTGCCAGCAGACGCTGGGACAGTTCTAGCACAGATACGCAGTATTTT. Translated: CASRRWDSSSTDTQYF. V is TRBV28 and J is TRBJ2-3; 7 bases fit TRBD1. With 6 bases clipped from V and 0 bases from J, the junction kept 9 bases outside the gene matches. The CDR3 has 16 amino acids. Germline CDR1 MDHEN, CDR2 SYDVKM.

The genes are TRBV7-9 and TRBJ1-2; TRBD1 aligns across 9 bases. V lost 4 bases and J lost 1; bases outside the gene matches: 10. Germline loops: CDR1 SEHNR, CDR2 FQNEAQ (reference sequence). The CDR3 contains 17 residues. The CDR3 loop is CASSSDAGTGINYGYTF. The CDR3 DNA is TGTGCCAGCAGCTCTGATGCCGGGACAGGGATTAACTATGGCTACACCTTC.

CDR3 region: CASSLGTGKRDGYTF. For the CDR3, the DNA is TGTGCCAGCAGCCTGGGGACAGGGAAAAGGGATGGCTACACCTTC. V is TRBV6-6 and J is TRBJ1-2; 9 positions agree with TRBD1. Germline V lookup: CDR1 MNHNY, CDR2 SVGAGI (reference sequence). V was pared by 6 bases and J by 6 bases, with 11 bases of the junction left unmatched. The CDR3 extends over 15 amino acids.

This CDR3 reads CASSFSRTSVETQYF. The CDR3 DNA reads TGTGCCAGCAGTTTTTCCCGGACTAGCGTAGAGACCCAGTACTTC. The chain is built from TRBV27 and TRBJ2-5, with 9 bases identical to TRBD2. The CDR3 has 15 amino acids. The germline CDR1 and CDR2 sequences are MNHEY and SMNVEV (reference sequence). The ends lost 3 bases at V and 4 bases at J; junction bases unmatched: 6.

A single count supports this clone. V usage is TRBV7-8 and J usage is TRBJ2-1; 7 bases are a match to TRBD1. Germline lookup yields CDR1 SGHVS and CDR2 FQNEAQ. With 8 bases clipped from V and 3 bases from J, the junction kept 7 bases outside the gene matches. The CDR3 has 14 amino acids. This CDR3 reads CASGRDRDYNEQFF. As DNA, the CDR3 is TGTGCCAGCGGACGGGACAGAGACTACAATGAGCAGTTCTTC.

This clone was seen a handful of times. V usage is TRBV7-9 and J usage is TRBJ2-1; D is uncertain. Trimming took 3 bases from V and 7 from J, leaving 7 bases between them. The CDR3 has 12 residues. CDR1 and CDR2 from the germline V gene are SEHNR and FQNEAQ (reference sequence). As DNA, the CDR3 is TGTGCCAGCAGCTTTGACTGGAATGAGCAGTTCTTC. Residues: CASSFDWNEQFF.

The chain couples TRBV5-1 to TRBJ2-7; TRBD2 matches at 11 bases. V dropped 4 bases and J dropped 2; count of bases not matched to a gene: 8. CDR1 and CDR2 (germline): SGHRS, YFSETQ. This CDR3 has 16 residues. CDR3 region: CASSDGLAGPTYEQYF. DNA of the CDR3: TGCGCCAGCAGCGACGGACTAGCGGGCCCTACCTACGAGCAGTACTTC.

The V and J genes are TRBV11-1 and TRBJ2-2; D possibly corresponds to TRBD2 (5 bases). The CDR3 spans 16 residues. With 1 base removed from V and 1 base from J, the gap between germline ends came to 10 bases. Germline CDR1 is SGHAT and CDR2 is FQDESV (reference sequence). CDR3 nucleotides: TGTGCCAGCAGCTTAGTGGTTCGGGAGAACACCGGGGAGCTGTTTTTT. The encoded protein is CASSLVVRENTGELFF. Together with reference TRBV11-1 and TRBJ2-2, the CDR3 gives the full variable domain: EAEVAQSPRYKITEKSQAVAFWCDPISGHATLYWYRQILGQGPELLVQFQDESVVDDSQLPKDRFSAERLKGVDSTLKIQPAELGDSAMYLCASSLVVRENTGELFFGEGSRLTVL.

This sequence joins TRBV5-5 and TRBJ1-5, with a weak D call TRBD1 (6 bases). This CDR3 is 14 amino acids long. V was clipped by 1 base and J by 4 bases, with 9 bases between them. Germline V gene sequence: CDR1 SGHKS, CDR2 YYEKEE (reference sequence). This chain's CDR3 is CASSLWQGNQPQHF. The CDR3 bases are TGTGCCAGCAGCTTGTGGCAGGGGAATCAGCCCCAGCATTTT.

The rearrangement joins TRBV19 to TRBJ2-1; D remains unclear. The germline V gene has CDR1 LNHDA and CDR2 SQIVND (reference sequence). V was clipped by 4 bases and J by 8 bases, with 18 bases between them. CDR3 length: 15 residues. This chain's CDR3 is CASSNRRVKEDEQFF. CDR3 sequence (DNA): TGTGCCAGTAGTAATCGTCGTGTTAAAGAGGATGAGCAGTTCTTC.

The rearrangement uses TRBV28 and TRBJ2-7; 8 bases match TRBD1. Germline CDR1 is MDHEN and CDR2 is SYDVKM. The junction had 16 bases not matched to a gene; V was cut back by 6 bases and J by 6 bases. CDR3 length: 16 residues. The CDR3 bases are TGTGCCAGCAGGGGGATGTCGGACAGGGAGTCTTCCGAGCAGTACTTC. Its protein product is CASRGMSDRESSEQYF.

Here the CDR3 reads CASSSTGATSEQYF. In DNA form, the CDR3 reads TGTGCCAGCAGTTCAACAGGGGCGACGAGCGAGCAGTACTTC. The chain links TRBV6-5 to TRBJ2-7; 7 bases line up with TRBD1. There are 14 residues in the CDR3. From germline, CDR1 is MNHEY and CDR2 SVGAGI. V was pared by 4 bases and J by 6 bases, with 9 bases of the junction left unmatched.

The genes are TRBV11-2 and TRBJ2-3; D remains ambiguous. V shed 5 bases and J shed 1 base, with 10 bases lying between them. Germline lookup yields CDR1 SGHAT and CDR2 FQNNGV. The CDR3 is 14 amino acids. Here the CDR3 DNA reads TGTGCCAGCAGCCCGTCTCGGGGCACAGATACGCAGTATTTT. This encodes CASSPSRGTDTQYF.

The CDR3 coding sequence is TGTGCCAGCAGCTTGGGTCAGTCAGGGGATACGCAGTATTTT. Protein product: CASSLGQSGDTQYF. The J gene is TRBJ2-3, the V gene TRBV5-8, with a tentative D call TRBD1 (5 bases). The CDR3 consists of 14 residues. V gave up 0 bases and J gave up 6 bases, with 11 bases separating them. The germline CDR1 and CDR2 sequences are SGHTS and YDEGEE.